The rows below give T cell receptor beta chains drawn from one sample of a study of blood T cell repertoires in COVID-19. Profiling relied on immunoSEQ multiplex PCR, and the TCRdb table lists in-frame clones only, not all of them. The table includes 150,000 or so clones, more than 70% detected once. Sequenced input: peripheral blood. Every receptor here comes from a woman aged 60 to 75 with acute or convalescent COVID-19. The CDR3 runs from the conserved cysteine through the conserved F or W. The D gene is left open where the match is weak. A clone size is listed for some rows: how often the clone was seen (once, few, many), or a class if it is expanded.

v_call	j_call	d_call	clone_size	cdr3_length	cdr3_nt	cdr3_aa
TRBV6-5	TRBJ1-2	TRBD1	NA	15	TGTGCCAGCAGCAAGACAGGGGAGCCTGTCTATGGCTACACCTTC	CASSKTGEPVYGYTF
TRBV19	TRBJ2-1	TRBD2	NA	17	TGTGCCAGTACCGTCGCCGGGACTAGCGGATCCTACAATGAGCAGTTCTTC	CASTVAGTSGSYNEQFF
TRBV6-5	TRBJ1-5	TRBD1	NA	13	TGTGCCAGCAGCGGACAGGGTGTGGAGCCCCAGCATTTT	CASSGQGVEPQHF
TRBV25-1	TRBJ1-2	TRBD1	NA	17	TGTGCCAGCAGTGCTACCCGGACAGGCACTTTTAACTATGGCTACACCTTC	CASSATRTGTFNYGYTF
TRBV4-3	TRBJ1-4	NA	NA	16	TGCGCCAGCAGCCAAGATCGGGGGGCTCGCGATGAAAAACTGTTTTTT	CASSQDRGARDEKLFF
TRBV30	TRBJ2-7	TRBD2	once	13	TGTGCCTGGACTCGGGGGGGGCCCGACGAGCAGTACTTC	CAWTRGGPDEQYF
TRBV6-2/TRBV6-3	TRBJ1-1	TRBD1	NA	15	TGTGCCAGCAGCGACGACAGGGCTATGAACACTGAAGCTTTCTTT	CASSDDRAMNTEAFF
TRBV5-4	TRBJ2-7	TRBD1	NA	13	TGTGCCAGCAGCTCCGACAGGGGGACCGAGCAGTACTTC	CASSSDRGTEQYF
TRBV9	TRBJ2-3	NA	NA	14	TGTGCCAGCAGCGTAGCTACCTACACAGATACGCAGTATTTT	CASSVATYTDTQYF
TRBV7-9	TRBJ1-2	TRBD1	NA	14	TGTGCCAGCAGTTTCGACAGGGGAGACTATGGCTACACCTTC	CASSFDRGDYGYTF
TRBV7-9	TRBJ2-3	TRBD1	NA	15	TGTGCCAGCAGTTCTGGACAGGGACGCACAGATACGCAGTATTTT	CASSSGQGRTDTQYF
TRBV4-1	TRBJ1-4	TRBD1	NA	14	TGCGCCAGCAGCCAAGTAGGGGCAGGGGGTTATCTGTTTTTT	CASSQVGAGGYLFF
TRBV30	TRBJ2-1	NA	NA	12	TGTGCCTGGAGTCCACACGGAGGGGAGCAGTTCTTC	CAWSPHGGEQFF
TRBV7-2	TRBJ2-3	NA	NA	15	TGTGCCAGCAGCCGTCCCGGGTCCAACACAGATACGCAGTATTTT	CASSRPGSNTDTQYF
TRBV3-1/TRBV3-2	TRBJ1-4	TRBD1	NA	13	TGTGCCAGCAGCCGCGGGACAGGTGAAAAACTGTTTTTT	CASSRGTGEKLFF
TRBV24-1	TRBJ2-3	TRBD1	NA	14	TGTGCCACCAGTCGACAGGGGGGCACAGATACGCAGTATTTT	CATSRQGGTDTQYF
TRBV3-1/TRBV3-2	TRBJ1-2	NA	once	15	TGTGCCAGCAGCACAGGTGGCTGGGGTAACTATGGCTACACCTTC	CASSTGGWGNYGYTF
TRBV6-5	TRBJ1-2	NA	many	12	TGTGCCAGCATCACCCCTACTTATGGCTACACCTTC	CASITPTYGYTF
TRBV19	TRBJ2-7	NA	NA	18	TGTGCCAGTAGTATAGGGCCTTCTTCGGGTTTGAGGCCCTACGAGCAGTACTTC	CASSIGPSSGLRPYEQYF
TRBV11-3	TRBJ2-7	TRBD1	NA	17	TGTGCCAGCAGCTTAGAACGGACAGGGCTGCGGAGCTACGAGCAGTACTTC	CASSLERTGLRSYEQYF
TRBV6-5	TRBJ1-1	NA	NA	13	TGTGCCAGCAGCAGAGGGGAGGGGACTGAAGCTTTCTTT	CASSRGEGTEAFF
TRBV25-1	TRBJ1-6	NA	NA	14	TGTGCCAGCAGTGGGACCGGGGTAAATTCACCCCTCCACTTT	CASSGTGVNSPLHF
TRBV7-9	TRBJ2-7	NA	NA	14	TGTGCCAGCAGCTTCTCGGGACAATTCTACGAGCAGTACTTC	CASSFSGQFYEQYF
TRBV19	TRBJ2-1	TRBD1	NA	16	TGTGCCAGTAGTACCTGGGGACAGGGGAACTACAATGAGCAGTTCTTC	CASSTWGQGNYNEQFF
TRBV19	TRBJ2-7	NA	once	14	TGTGCCAGTGATGGGGGCAGGGGTTTAGGAGAGCAGTACTTC	CASDGGRGLGEQYF
TRBV21-1	TRBJ2-7	NA	NA	16	TGTGCCAGCAGCAAAGACCCAAAGCCTTCCTCCTACGAGCAGTACTTC	CASSKDPKPSSYEQYF
TRBV5-4	TRBJ1-2	TRBD1	NA	15	TGTGCCAGCAGCGGCCAGGGGGCGGGTGGCTATGGCTACACCTTC	CASSGQGAGGYGYTF
TRBV24-1	TRBJ2-1	TRBD2	many	17	TGTGCCACCAGTGAGGTTAGCGGGGGCAAGTCCTACAATGAGCAGTTCTTC	CATSEVSGGKSYNEQFF
TRBV11-3	TRBJ2-2	TRBD2	NA	18	TGTGCCAGCAGCTTCCGACTAGCGGGGGGGCGGAACACCGGGGAGCTGTTTTTT	CASSFRLAGGRNTGELFF
TRBV27	TRBJ2-7	NA	NA	15	TGTGCCAGCAGTCAAGTTAACTTCCCACCTACGAGCTTGTACTTC	CASSQVNFPPTSLYF
TRBV19	TRBJ1-1	NA	once	15	TGTGCCAGTACCCCAGGAGGCAGCGTCAACACTGAAGCTTTCTTT	CASTPGGSVNTEAFF
TRBV5-3	TRBJ1-5	TRBD1	NA	13	TGTGCCAGAAGCTGTGACAGGGTTCAGCCCCAGCATTTT	CARSCDRVQPQHF
TRBV28	TRBJ1-5	NA	NA	14	TGTGCCAGCAGTTTCGACAGATACAATCAGCCCCAGCATTTT	CASSFDRYNQPQHF
TRBV24-1	TRBJ2-5	NA	NA	14	TGTGCCACCAGTGATTTGGGGACACAAGAGACCCAGTACTTC	CATSDLGTQETQYF
TRBV19	TRBJ2-3	TRBD1	NA	20	TGTGCCAGTAGTATAGGGACAGGGAGTACGGGCCCACTCCTGACAGATACGCAGTATTTT	CASSIGTGSTGPLLTDTQYF
TRBV9	TRBJ2-5	NA	NA	13	TGTGCCAGCAGCGTAGCCCCTGAAGAGACCCAGTACTTC	CASSVAPEETQYF
TRBV6-5	TRBJ1-6	NA	NA	12	TGTGCCAGCAGTTATAGGAGTTCACCCCTCCACTTT	CASSYRSSPLHF
TRBV5-5	TRBJ2-5	TRBD1	NA	15	TGTGCCAGCAGCGTACCGGGACAGTTTGGAGAGACCCAGTACTTC	CASSVPGQFGETQYF
TRBV18	TRBJ2-3	NA	NA	11	TGTGCCAGCTCACCAGAATCGGCGCAGTATTTT	CASSPESAQYF
TRBV2	TRBJ2-1	NA	NA	13	TGTGCCAGCAGGGACTTTCGTAAGGCTGGGCAGTTCTTC	CASRDFRKAGQFF
TRBV13	TRBJ2-3	NA	NA	16	TGTGCCAGCAGCTCTAACAGGGGAGGAGGTACAGATACGCAGTATTTT	CASSSNRGGGTDTQYF
TRBV7-9	TRBJ2-5	NA	NA	14	TGTGCCAGCAGCCCCACCACAGGCCAAGAGACCCAGTACTTC	CASSPTTGQETQYF
TRBV3-1/TRBV3-2	TRBJ1-5	NA	NA	15	TGTGCCAGCAGTATAGCCCCTTATAGCAATCAGCCCCAGCATTTT	CASSIAPYSNQPQHF
TRBV4-1	TRBJ1-1	TRBD1	NA	17	TGCGCCAGCAGCCAAGATAATCGGAGAGGGGGCGGCACTGAAGCTTTCTTT	CASSQDNRRGGGTEAFF
TRBV7-9	TRBJ1-5	NA	NA	13	TGTGCCAGCAGCTCGACAGTCAATCAGCCCCAGCATTTT	CASSSTVNQPQHF
TRBV4-1	TRBJ2-5	TRBD2	NA	15	TGCGCCAGCAGCCACGGGGAACTAGCGGAGGGGACCCAGTACTTC	CASSHGELAEGTQYF
TRBV3-1/TRBV3-2	TRBJ2-1	NA	once	11	TGTGCCAGCAGCCTTGGCTATGAGCAGTTCTTC	CASSLGYEQFF
TRBV11-1	TRBJ2-7	TRBD1	few	13	TGTGCCAGCAGCATCCCCAGGGGGCACAGGCAGTACTTC	CASSIPRGHRQYF
TRBV7-6	TRBJ1-5	TRBD1	NA	14	TGTGCCACGAGTCGAGGGGGCCCCAATCAGCCCCAGCATTTT	CATSRGGPNQPQHF
TRBV28	TRBJ2-5	TRBD1	NA	16	TGTGCCAGCAGTTTAAGGAGGACAGGGGGCCTTGAGACCCAGTACTTC	CASSLRRTGGLETQYF
TRBV9	TRBJ2-1	NA	NA	13	TGTGCCAGCAGCGTGCTACAGGGAAATGAGCAGTTCTTC	CASSVLQGNEQFF
TRBV4-3	TRBJ1-6	NA	NA	14	TGCGCCAGCAGCCGGGGCCTCGATAATTCACCCCTCCACTTT	CASSRGLDNSPLHF
TRBV6-5	TRBJ2-1	NA	NA	13	TGTGCCAGCAGTCGCTCATCAGGAGGTGAGCAGTTCTTC	CASSRSSGGEQFF
TRBV9	TRBJ2-7	NA	NA	13	TGTGCCAGCAGCGTAGAGTACCAGGGCGAGCAGTACTTC	CASSVEYQGEQYF
TRBV2	TRBJ2-5	NA	NA	15	TGTGCCAGCAGTCCCGAGGCAGGGGCCCAAGAGACCCAGTACTTC	CASSPEAGAQETQYF